These 7 T cell receptor beta chains were sequenced from one sample in a study of blood T cell repertoires in COVID-19. The repertoire was sequenced with immunoSEQ multiplex PCR; TCRdb's copy has only in-frame clones and lacks some. The table includes around 100,000 clones, about nine tenths detected once. The sample was peripheral blood. The receptor source for this set is a man aged 50 to 59 with acute or convalescent COVID-19.

The chain is built from TRBV6-4 and TRBJ2-3; possibly TRBD2 for D (5 bases). V lost 2 bases and J lost 11, with 11 bases in between. This CDR3 comprises 12 residues. Germline CDR1 reads MRHNA; CDR2 reads SNTAGT. This chain's CDR3 is CASSDRAREQYF. CDR3 bases: TGTGCCAGCAGTGACAGGGCCCGGGAGCAGTATTTT.

This sequence joins TRBV27 and TRBJ1-2, with 8 bases lining up with TRBD1. Germline CDR1 and CDR2: MNHEY and SMNVEV (reference sequence). With 6 bases clipped from V and 4 bases from J, the junction kept 4 bases outside the gene matches. The CDR3 extends over 13 amino acids. The CDR3 DNA reads TGTGCCAGCAGCCCAGGGGGCTTCTATGGCTACACCTTC. Translation: CASSPGGFYGYTF.

The J gene is TRBJ1-4, the V gene TRBV4-1; 7 bases are a match to TRBD1. Germline loops: CDR1 MGHRA, CDR2 YSYEKL. Trimming removed 3 bases from V and 0 bases from J; junction bases left unmatched: 16. The CDR3 covers 20 residues. Here the CDR3 DNA reads TGCGCCAGCAGCCATTTTTTGGGGCTCGGACAGGTTGCAACTAATGAAAAACTGTTTTTT. Its protein is CASSHFLGLGQVATNEKLFF.

In this sample, this clone turned up many times. Other DNA sequences within the sample encode an identical CDR3. The V gene is TRBV18, the J gene TRBJ1-2, with TRBD1 matching over 9 bases. J was trimmed by 7 bases and V by 6 bases; bases with no gene match: 15. This CDR3 comprises 16 residues. The germline V gene encodes CDR1 KGHSH and CDR2 LQKENI. The CDR3 DNA is TGTGCCAGCTCTCGCGAAATCCGGGACAGGGCCTTTGGCTACACCTTC. Protein product: CASSREIRDRAFGYTF.

The chain recombines TRBV6-5 with TRBJ1-2, with D tentatively TRBD1 (6 bases). This CDR3 comprises 14 residues. The V gene lost 7 bases and the J gene lost 4 bases, with 16 bases spanning the gap. CDR1 and CDR2 from the germline V gene are MNHEY and SVGAGI. The CDR3 region is CASISTGLIYGYTF. CDR3 coding DNA: TGTGCCAGCATTTCGACAGGACTCATCTATGGCTACACCTTC.

The rearrangement links TRBV25-1 to TRBJ1-6, with D perhaps TRBD1 (6 bases). Germline CDR1 is MGHDK and CDR2 is SYGVNS. V was shortened by 8 bases and J by 10 bases, with 21 bases between the two germline ends. This CDR3 contains 15 residues. The CDR3 loop reads CASAPLTGKDSPLHF. As DNA, the CDR3 is TGTGCCAGCGCGCCATTAACAGGGAAAGACTCACCCCTCCACTTT.

Many counts were recorded for this clone. The CDR3 sequence: CASSDPIPDTNTGELFF. CDR3 nucleotide sequence: TGTGCCAGCAGTGACCCAATTCCGGACACGAACACCGGGGAGCTGTTTTTT. V is TRBV6-4 and J is TRBJ2-2; TRBD1 is a possible D gene (5 bases). From germline, CDR1 is MRHNA and CDR2 SNTAGT. V lost 2 bases, J lost 0 bases, and 13 bases lay in between. The CDR3 runs 17 residues.